The 19 T cell receptor beta chains listed next were all sequenced from one sample in a study of T cells after yellow fever vaccination. TCRdb analysed the 5' RACE reads with MiXCR anew, one entry per CDR3 protein. The table lists some 340,000 distinct CDR3 sequences, around 10% of them singletons. Sequencing used CD4+ T cells sorted from PBMCs, obtained 45 days after the yellow fever booster vaccination. These receptors were collected from a man younger than 30 who received the YFV17D yellow fever vaccine.

This clonotype was counted only a few times. The genes are TRBV7-9 and TRBJ2-1; D is unclear. V dropped 2 bases and J dropped 8 bases, with 10 bases sitting between them. CDR3 length: 13 amino acids. Germline CDR1 SEHNR, CDR2 FQNEAQ (reference sequence). The CDR3 DNA sequence: TGTGCCAGCAGCTTATGGGGTAGTGATGAGCAGTTCTTC. Translated, it gives CASSLWGSDEQFF.

This clonotype was observed at least ten times. The chain uses TRBV24-1 and TRBJ1-5, with 7 bases aligning to TRBD1. In germline, CDR1 is KGHDR, CDR2 SFDVKD. With 7 bases clipped from V and 4 bases from J, the junction kept 0 bases outside the gene matches. The CDR3 runs 12 residues. CDR3 residues: CATRGQNQPQHF. The CDR3 coding sequence is TGTGCCACCAGGGGACAGAATCAGCCCCAGCATTTT.

The chain employs TRBV20-1 and TRBJ2-2, with 10 bases fitting TRBD1. The CDR3 runs to 15 residues. Germline CDR1 is DFQATT and CDR2 is SNEGSKA (reference sequence). V was pared by 6 bases and J by 2 bases, with 6 bases of the junction left unmatched. In nucleotides, the CDR3 is TGCAGTGCAGTCGGGACAGGGGTTAACACCGGGGAGCTGTTTTTT. Translating it yields CSAVGTGVNTGELFF.

This rearrangement joins TRBV28 to TRBJ2-7; 8 bases are shared with TRBD1. V gave up 2 bases and J gave up 3 bases; unmatched junction bases: 6. Per germline, CDR1 MDHEN and CDR2 SYDVKM. The CDR3 spans 15 residues. This chain's CDR3 is CASSLAGTGLYEQYV. In nucleotides, the CDR3 is TGTGCCAGCAGTTTAGCCGGGACAGGACTCTACGAGCAGTACGTC.

This chain uses TRBV6-1 with TRBJ2-7, with D maybe TRBD2 (7 bases). Germline V lookup: CDR1 MNHNS, CDR2 SASEGT. CDR3 length: 15 residues. Trimming cost V 1 base and J 6 bases, with 16 bases left between them. The CDR3 region is CASSEEVRGGGEQYV. The DNA of the CDR3 is TGTGCCAGCAGTGAAGAGGTCCGAGGGGGGGGCGAGCAGTACGTC.

The table lists this clonotype with a few counts. One junction end does not reproduce the germline sequence, and a read error may be involved. The V and J genes are TRBV20-1 and TRBJ2-1; 8 nucleotides match TRBD2. The CDR3 is 13 residues long. Per germline, CDR1 DFQATT and CDR2 SNEGSKA (reference sequence). As DNA, the CDR3 is TGCAGTGCGTCACTAGCGGTGGCAGGGGAGCAGTTATTC. This codes for CSASLAVAGEQLF.

This clonotype occurred a few times. The rearrangement joins TRBV19 to TRBJ1-1; 9 nucleotides line up with TRBD1. V shed 6 bases and J 1 base; nucleotides not matched to a gene: 3. This CDR3 region has 14 residues. Germline lookup yields CDR1 LNHDA and CDR2 SQIVND (reference sequence). CDR3 DNA: TGTGCCAGTAGGGGGACAGGGACGAACACTGAAGCTTTCTTT. Its protein product is CASRGTGTNTEAFF.

This clonotype was seen ten or more times. This chain joins TRBV5-1 and TRBJ2-3; 7 nucleotides align to TRBD2. Trimming took 4 bases from V and 1 from J; bases not matched to a gene: 9. Looked up from germline, CDR1 is SGHRS and CDR2 is YFSETQ. CDR3 length: 16 residues. This CDR3 reads CASSVGLDAGTDTQYF. DNA for the CDR3: TGCGCCAGCAGCGTCGGACTAGACGCGGGCACAGATACGCAGTATTTT.

Only a few counts were recorded for this clonotype. The chain carries TRBV10-2 and TRBJ2-5; TRBD2 is a possible D gene (6 bases). The CDR3 covers 14 residues. The V end was cut by 7 bases, the J end by 0 bases, with 12 bases between. CDR1 WSHSY and CDR2 SAAADI come from the germline V gene. The CDR3 protein is CASKASEYQETQYF. In nucleotides, the CDR3 is TGCGCCAGCAAGGCTAGCGAGTACCAAGAGACCCAGTACTTC.

J is TRBJ1-4 and V is TRBV3-1; D not resolved. Per germline, CDR1 LGHDT and CDR2 YNNKEL (reference sequence). The length of the CDR3 is 12 residues. The germline V and J ends were trimmed by 3 bases and 3 bases, with 2 bases remaining between them. The CDR3 loop is CASSHPNEKLFF. In DNA, the CDR3 is TGTGCCAGCAGCCACCCTAATGAAAAACTGTTTTTT.

This clonotype was counted a few times. The chain couples TRBV25-1 to TRBJ1-4; maybe TRBD1 (5 bases). The CDR3 loop spans 15 amino acids. Germline V lookup: CDR1 MGHDK, CDR2 SYGVNS. V was cut by 4 bases and J by 4 bases, with 13 bases left in between. CDR3 bases: TGTGCCAGCAGTGCCCCGGGACGGAGTAATGAAAAACTGTTTTTT. Translation: CASSAPGRSNEKLFF.

The V gene is TRBV12-1, the J gene TRBJ2-7; TRBD1 is the table's D call, not checked against the DNA. TRBV12-1 is assigned pseudogene status. This CDR3 comprises 14 residues. The CDR3 DNA reads TGTGCCACGACGGGACAGGGGAGCTCCTACGAGCAGTACGTC. Its protein is CATTGQGSSYEQYV.

The rearrangement links TRBV7-3 to TRBJ1-1, with no clear D. The V gene's germline CDR1 is SGHTA and CDR2 FQGTGA. CDR3 length equals 13 residues. The V gene lost 5 bases and the J gene lost 0 bases, with 7 bases spanning the gap. CDR3 coding DNA: TGTGCCAGCAGCCCCTCCATGAACACTGAAGCTTTCTTT. Translated: CASSPSMNTEAFF.

This chain connects TRBV20-1 to TRBJ1-2; possible D gene TRBD1, 5 bases. Per germline, CDR1 DFQATT and CDR2 SNEGSKA (reference sequence). The CDR3 loop spans 13 amino acids. V lost 6 bases, J lost 5 bases, and 16 bases lay in between. CDR3 protein: CSAPWGTQYGYTF. The CDR3 DNA reads as TGCAGTGCCCCTTGGGGGACCCAGTATGGCTACACCTTC.

This clonotype has more than one count but fewer than ten. This chain links TRBV5-1 with TRBJ2-5, with TRBD2 matching over 8 bases. The V gene end was trimmed by 1 base and the J gene end by 5 bases; junction bases not matched to a gene: 7. Germline V gene lookup returns CDR1 SGHRS and CDR2 YFSETQ. The CDR3 totals 15 residues. The CDR3 DNA reads as TGCGCCAGCAGCTTGAATCCAGCGGGGGATGAGACCCAGTACTTC. It is translated as CASSLNPAGDETQYF.

This clonotype was counted at least ten times. The V call is TRBV12-3 or TRBV12-4, the J call TRBJ2-1; perhaps D is TRBD1 or TRBD2 (6 bases each). This CDR3 has 15 residues. Trimming pared 2 bases from V and 2 bases from J, leaving 10 bases between. CDR3 region: CASSLRGDPYNEQFF. DNA for the CDR3: TGTGCCAGCAGTTTAAGGGGGGATCCCTACAATGAGCAGTTCTTC.

This clonotype was picked up a small number of times. The V gene is TRBV6-5, the J gene TRBJ1-6, with 8 bases matching TRBD1. CDR1 is MNHEY, CDR2 SVGAGI, per germline. This CDR3 contains 18 residues. V lost 6 bases, J lost 3 bases, and 13 bases stayed unmatched. The CDR3 DNA reads TGTGCCAGCAGGCGCCAACGATCCGGGACAGGCTATAATTCACCCCTCCACTTT. As protein: CASRRQRSGTGYNSPLHF.

This clonotype was picked up a small number of times. The chain has TRBV12-3 or TRBV12-4 and TRBJ1-5, with 7 bases aligning to TRBD1. This CDR3 has 16 residues. Unmatched junction bases numbered 8, after V lost 3 bases and J lost 3 bases. In DNA form, the CDR3 reads TGTGCCAGCAGTTTGTGGCAGGGGGTAGTCAATCAGCCCCAGCATTTT. This codes for CASSLWQGVVNQPQHF.

This clonotype has more than one count but fewer than ten. The chain links TRBV29-1 to TRBJ2-3; the D gene is possibly TRBD1 (5 bases). The V end lost 4 bases, the J end lost 2 bases, and 10 bases lay between the germline ends. Germline CDR1 is SQVTM and CDR2 is ANQGSEA. This CDR3 spans 13 amino acids. DNA of the CDR3: TGCAGCGTTGTTCAGGGCTCCACAGATACGCAGTATTTT. Amino acid sequence: CSVVQGSTDTQYF.